The 15 T cell receptor beta chains reported below all come from one sample, sequenced in a study of cytomegalovirus exposure and HLA in healthy donors. Both 60 Vbeta primers and 13 Jbeta primers went into the PCR. The data were produced by immunoSEQ multiplex PCR, yet TCRdb's version contains in-frame clones alone and is incomplete. The table has roughly 180,000 clones, 76% seen once; the top ten hold about 1.5%. Sequencing used PBMCs. The receptors come from a man between 18 and 29 years old in good health and CMV-seronegative.

Worth noting for this clone: At the DNA level, this CDR3 is encoded by other sequences in the same sample as well. The chain has TRBV2 and TRBJ2-7, with TRBD2 matching 7 bases. CDR3 length: 12 amino acids. Germline CDR1 is SNHLY and CDR2 is FYNNEI. V trimming: 8 bases; J trimming: 3 bases; junction bases outside the gene matches: 4. CDR3 in amino acids: CASRREGYEQYF. The CDR3, as DNA: TGTGCCAGCCGGAGGGAGGGCTACGAGCAGTACTTC.

The V gene is TRBV5-4, the J gene TRBJ2-7; maybe TRBD1 (6 bases). There are 16 residues in the CDR3. CDR1 SGHNT and CDR2 YYREEE come from the germline V gene (reference sequence). The V end was cut by 7 bases, the J end by 0 bases, with 20 bases between. CDR3 DNA: TGTGCCAGCCCTAATTCTAGGACAGCGGCCTCCTACGAGCAGTACTTC. Translation gives CASPNSRTAASYEQYF.

The chain is built from TRBV6-6 and TRBJ1-1, with D possibly matching TRBD1 (6 bases). The CDR3 is 14 amino acids. V was shortened by 4 bases and J by 7 bases, with 16 bases between the two germline ends. CDR1 MNHNY and CDR2 SVGAGI come from the germline V gene (reference sequence). CDR3 sequence reads: CASSLWQGLSEAFF. The CDR3 DNA reads TGTGCCAGCAGTTTATGGCAGGGGCTGAGTGAAGCTTTCTTT.

The rearrangement joins TRBV5-1 to TRBJ2-2; 13 nucleotides match TRBD2. The CDR3 length is 18 residues. Germline values: CDR1 SGHRS, CDR2 YFSETQ. The ends lost 4 bases at V and 0 bases at J; junction bases unmatched: 6. CDR3: CASSPRTSGGTNTGELFF. The CDR3 bases are TGCGCCAGCAGCCCTCGGACTAGCGGGGGAACGAACACCGGGGAGCTGTTTTTT.

The V gene is TRBV7-3, the J gene TRBJ2-3; 16 nucleotides line up with TRBD2. The CDR3 has 17 residues. Germline trimming cut 2 bases from V and 6 bases from J; bases unmatched to any gene: 5. CDR1 SGHTA and CDR2 FQGTGA come from the germline V gene. This CDR3 is CASSLPGLAGGQDTQYF. CDR3 nucleotide sequence: TGTGCCAGCAGCTTACCGGGACTAGCGGGGGGGCAGGATACGCAGTATTTT.

The chain carries TRBV5-6 and TRBJ1-1; D unclear. V was trimmed by 0 bases and J by 1 base, leaving 7 bases between them. Germline CDR1 reads SGHDT; CDR2 reads YYEEEE. This CDR3 is built from 14 residues. The CDR3 DNA follows: TGTGCCAGCAGCTTGGCCGGAGGGAACACTGAAGCTTTCTTT. It yields the protein CASSLAGGNTEAFF.

The J gene is TRBJ1-1, the V gene TRBV7-6; D is ambiguous. The CDR3 is 14 amino acids. Trimming stripped 4 bases from V and 2 bases from J, with 11 bases between. CDR1 is SGHVS and CDR2 is FNYEAQ in the germline V gene. The chain's CDR3 is CASSSSPRNTEAFF. For the CDR3, the DNA is TGTGCCAGCAGCTCTAGCCCAAGAAACACTGAAGCTTTCTTT.

The chain couples TRBV30 to TRBJ1-4, with 8 bases lining up with TRBD1. CDR1 is GTSNPN and CDR2 is SVGIG in the germline V gene (reference sequence). Germline trimming cut 0 bases from V and 2 bases from J; bases unmatched to any gene: 11. The CDR3 is 18 amino acids. Here the CDR3 reads CAWSVLVAGGRTNEKLFF. CDR3 bases: TGTGCCTGGAGTGTACTCGTGGCAGGGGGCAGGACTAATGAAAAACTGTTTTTT.

The chain joins TRBV7-9 to TRBJ1-3; D unclear. The CDR3 is 16 residues long. V lost 0 bases and J lost 4, with 13 bases in between. The germline gives CDR1 SEHNR, CDR2 FQNEAQ (reference sequence). In DNA, the CDR3 is TGTGCCAGCAGCTTAGCGGAACAGTTCGAGGGAAACACCATATATTTT. It translates to CASSLAEQFEGNTIYF.

This chain joins TRBV9 and TRBJ1-6; TRBD1 matches 7 bases. This CDR3 comprises 14 residues. The germline gives CDR1 SGDLS, CDR2 YYNGEE. V trimming: 2 bases; J trimming: 7 bases; junction bases outside the gene matches: 3. CDR3 residues: CASSVTGDNSPLHF. As DNA, the CDR3 is TGTGCCAGCAGCGTTACAGGGGACAATTCACCCCTCCACTTT.

The chain couples TRBV4-2 to TRBJ2-7, with 9 bases fitting TRBD2. There are 15 residues in the CDR3. Germline CDR1 reads LGHNA; CDR2 reads YNFKEQ. The trim removed 4 bases at V and 2 bases at J, leaving 6 bases unmatched. CDR3 amino acids: CASSPPQREAYEQYF. For the CDR3, the DNA is TGTGCCAGCAGCCCGCCGCAGCGGGAGGCCTACGAGCAGTACTTC.

V gene TRBV4-1 combines with J gene TRBJ2-7; 8 bases fit TRBD1. Germline lookup yields CDR1 MGHRA and CDR2 YSYEKL. Trimming at V came to 2 bases and at J to 6 bases, leaving 3 bases not matched to a gene. This CDR3 region has 13 residues. The CDR3 protein is CASSQSRGREQYF. CDR3 in DNA: TGCGCCAGCAGCCAAAGCAGGGGGCGCGAGCAGTACTTC.

A remark on this clone: Within the sample, other DNA sequences also encode this same CDR3. The chain uses TRBV28 and TRBJ2-7; D perhaps matches TRBD2 (5 bases). Germline CDR1 MDHEN, CDR2 SYDVKM. The germline V and J ends were trimmed by 4 bases and 0 bases, with 7 bases remaining between them. CDR3 length equals 13 residues. Here the CDR3 reads CASSSGSSYEQYF. The CDR3 nucleotides read TGTGCCAGCAGTTCTGGGAGCTCCTACGAGCAGTACTTC.

The chain carries TRBV28 and TRBJ2-1; TRBD2 is a possible D gene (6 bases). The length of the CDR3 is 15 residues. Germline V gene data show CDR1 as MDHEN and CDR2 as SYDVKM. V was trimmed by 7 bases and J by 1 base, leaving 14 bases between them. The CDR3 sequence: CASMGGGLSYNEQFF. The CDR3 bases are TGTGCCAGCATGGGGGGAGGATTATCCTACAATGAGCAGTTCTTC.

The sample holds a few counts of this clone. The V call is TRBV30, the J call TRBJ1-1; D might be TRBD1 (6 bases). Germline CDR1 is GTSNPN and CDR2 is SVGIG (reference sequence). The CDR3 has 14 residues. V was clipped by 4 bases and J by 1 base, with 13 bases between them. CDR3 sequence reads: CAWTLDRRNTEAFF. In DNA, the CDR3 is TGTGCCTGGACTCTAGACAGGAGGAACACTGAAGCTTTCTTT.